Following are 2 T cell receptor beta chains from one sample sequenced in a study of regulatory T cells in long-lasting Graves disease. In building TCR beta libraries, iRepertoire HTBI primers were used together with Arm-PCR of CDR3 regions. TCRdb fed the multiplex PCR reads into MiXCR, producing one record per CDR3 protein. The sample has 360,000 or so distinct CDR3 sequences; approximately 12% are singletons. Time point denoted: newly diagnosed GD, antithyroid drugs for less than 3 months. With RNA extracted from PBMCs as input, the TCR library was made. The same sample was also studied in work on T cells in Graves' hyperthyroidism and ophthalmopathy.

The starting material was peripheral blood mononuclear cells (PBMCs), obtained at new diagnosis, from a patient treated with antithyroid drugs. Every receptor here comes from a woman between 18 and 29 years old with Graves disease.

This clonotype was observed at least ten times. This chain links TRBV9 with TRBJ2-1; tentative D call: TRBD1 (6 bases). The CDR3 runs 16 residues. The V end lost 0 bases, the J end lost 4 bases, and 14 bases lay between the germline ends. Germline CDR1 and CDR2: SGDLS and YYNGEE. Here the CDR3 reads CASSVAWDNSYNEQFF. CDR3 bases: TGTGCCAGCAGCGTAGCATGGGACAACTCTTACAATGAGCAGTTCTTC.

This rearrangement joins TRBV25-1 to TRBJ1-2; possible D gene TRBD1, 5 bases. The CDR3 runs 17 residues. Trimming took 6 bases from V and 8 from J, leaving 28 bases between them. The germline CDR1 and CDR2 sequences are MGHDK and SYGVNS. The CDR3 loop reads CASRRSLKDRDGGGYTF. CDR3 bases: TGTGCCAGCAGGCGATCCCTCAAAGACCGGGACGGCGGGGGCTACACCTTC.